Many counts were recorded for the clone carrying this T cell receptor (beta chain). TCR beta CDR3 regions were amplified from RNA. During a first-round RT-PCR of the TCR CDR3, the HTBI primer set was used. TCRdb reprocessed the multiplex PCR reads with MiXCR, giving one entry per CDR3 protein. Among roughly 650,000 distinct CDR3 sequences listed, about 16% were seen once. Between the trimmed V and J ends, which lost 0 bases and 7 bases, there was a span of 11 bases. Per germline, CDR1 SGHRS and CDR2 YFSETQ. The CDR3 extends over 14 amino acids. These data belong to a study of T cells in Graves' hyperthyroidism and ophthalmopathy.

This TCR was recovered from a woman aged 40 to 50 with Graves' ophthalmopathy. Sequencing was carried out using blood. The chain is built from TRBV5-1 and TRBJ2-1; unclear D gene. CDR3 loop: CASSLAGPVNEQFF. The CDR3 DNA reads as TGCGCCAGCAGCTTGGCAGGACCGGTAAATGAGCAGTTCTTC.